This T cell receptor (beta chain) emerged from a study of control samples from healthy donors and cancer patients. TCRdb keeps only in-frame clones here, not all; method: immunoSEQ multiplex PCR. The data show 110,000 to 150,000 clones, 75% to 90% seen once. Looked up from germline, CDR1 is MNHEY and CDR2 is SVGAGI. This CDR3 is built from 13 residues. V was clipped by 9 bases and J by 0 bases, with 11 bases between them. J is TRBJ1-1 and V is TRBV6-5; the D is unclear. The receptor comes from a man younger than 40 in good health. The source material was blood. CDR3 sequence reads: CASTTLMNTEAFF. CDR3 sequence (DNA): TGTGCCAGTACCACACTGATGAACACTGAAGCTTTCTTT.